This TCR beta chain was captured by sequencing in a study of T cells in lung cancer brain metastases. For the study at large: Between primary and metastasis resection, about 90% of the 20 patients were untreated. Primary and brain metastasis specimens were taken a median approximately 350 days apart. Findings of the study overall: Most clones were lesion-specific, with limited overlap between paired lesions (mean Morisita index approximately 0.25). Paired primaries held more unique productive clones than brain metastases (median approximately 4,500 versus 1,500).

As for this clone: The antigen is undetermined.

V lost 6 bases to trimming and J lost 0 bases; unmatched junction nucleotides: 5. The CDR3 totals 15 residues. Germline CDR1 and CDR2: MNHEY and SMNVEV (reference sequence). Sequenced by immunoSEQ multiplex PCR; TCRdb stores in-frame clones only, minus some. Here the sample spans about 4,900 clones, 84% being singletons. The receptor was isolated from a woman between 50 and 59 years old with non-small cell lung cancer. The genes are TRBV27 and TRBJ2-1, with 7 bases that match TRBD2. Sequencing was performed on tumor tissue from the primary lung tumor. CDR3 region: CASSKGGSSYNEQFF. The DNA for the CDR3 is TGTGCCAGCAGCAAGGGAGGGAGCTCCTACAATGAGCAGTTCTTC.